Following are 2 T cell receptor beta chains from one sample sequenced in a study of cytomegalovirus exposure and HLA in healthy donors. Primers for the PCR totalled 60 Vbeta and 13 Jbeta. The assay was immunoSEQ multiplex PCR, and TCRdb's table has in-frame clones only and misses some. The sample comprises over 130,000 clones, around 85% of which are singletons, and over 0.95% rests with the top ten. Input material: PBMCs. The receptor set was obtained from a female donor in good health and CMV-seronegative.

Here the CDR3 reads CASSSGAGELFF. CDR3 DNA sequence: TGTGCCAGTAGTAGCGGGGCCGGGGAGCTGTTTTTT. This chain links TRBV19 with TRBJ2-2; maybe TRBD2 (6 bases). The CDR3 spans 12 residues. Germline values: CDR1 LNHDA, CDR2 SQIVND (reference sequence). Trimming stripped 4 bases from V and 6 bases from J, with 6 bases between.

The chain uses TRBV25-1 and TRBJ2-3, with D possibly TRBD1 on 6 matching bases. Trimming pared 2 bases from V and 6 bases from J, leaving 6 bases between. The V gene's germline CDR1 is MGHDK and CDR2 SYGVNS. There are 12 residues in the CDR3. CDR3 nucleotide sequence: TGTGCCAGCAGTGAAACAGGGGATACGCAGTATTTT. Translated: CASSETGDTQYF.